One T cell receptor beta chain is described in this entry. These data belong to a study of blood T cell repertoires in COVID-19. The wider study: Sources were T cells, B-cell-depleted T cells, or PBMCs; the material itself was cDNA or gDNA.

CDR3 length equals 16 residues. The germline V gene has CDR1 SGHNT and CDR2 YENEEA. V shed 3 bases and J shed 3 bases, with 15 bases lying between them. Some clones are missing from TCRdb's copy, which holds only in-frame ones; the method was immunoSEQ multiplex PCR. Counted here are some 60,000 clones, approximately 80% occurring once; the ten biggest clones make up about 3.5%. The sequence was collected from a woman aged 80 or over with acute or convalescent COVID-19. V and J are TRBV11-3 and TRBJ1-5; no firm D call. Sequencing used peripheral blood. The CDR3, as DNA: TGTGCCAGCAGCTTTAAAGTTGGGGAGAACAATCAGCCCCAGCATTTT. Residues: CASSFKVGENNQPQHF.